This T cell receptor (beta chain) was documented in a study of T-cell memory formation after mild COVID-19 (dated by TCRdb to the early 2020s). With regard to the full study: Most TCR sequence clusters were specific to one of the two donors. Longitudinal TCRalpha and TCRbeta repertoire sequencing tracked T-cell clones expanding and contracting after mild COVID-19 in a couple of donors. The cohort comprised two young, previously healthy adult volunteers, one female and one male.

Sequencer: Illumina NovaSeq 6000. cDNA libraries for TCRalpha and TCRbeta were prepared by 5'RACE using constant-segment primers, with sample barcodes and unique molecular identifiers added. RNA was extracted from every sample with Trizol reagent. The libraries were amplified in two PCR steps, and the second step added a second sample barcode and Illumina TruSeq adapters. Libraries were sequenced on an Illumina NovaSeq with 2 x 150 bp paired-end reads. Processing in the source paper ran as follows. With migec v1.2.7, reads were demultiplexed and then collapsed into UMI-guided consensus sequences. With mixcr v2.1.11, UMI consensuses were aligned to TRA and TRB V and J templates and assembled into clonotypes. Expanded or contracted clonotypes were those called significant by both edgeR and NoisET, with noise models trained on biological replicates. edgeR calls used a false discovery rate-adjusted p below 0.01 and a log2 fold-change threshold of 1. PCA with hierarchical clustering of max-normalized trajectories of the 1000 most abundant clonotypes was used as exploratory dynamics analysis. Each responding clone was given a CD4 or CD8 phenotype based on the CD4+ and CD8+ repertoires, which had been sequenced separately. Using fastp at Q25 and MiXCR, TCRdb reprocessed the public reads and kept productive beta chains. Rows with a matching CDR3 protein are joined into one entry that keeps the most common DNA and genes. Clone size and V and J calls follow TCRdb, not the original study. Here the sample has approximately 150,000 distinct CDR3 sequences; roughly 15% occur a single time. Less than 15% of the sample rests with the top ten.

PBMCs were isolated by Ficoll-Paque density gradient centrifugation. Concerning this clonotype itself: The target of this receptor is not known. One base away there is no much larger clone; base qualities are not given.

General study outcomes and caveats: Balanced CD4/CD8 phenotypes were observed for clones contracting from day 15 to 85, whereas a bias towards CD4+ was observed for a second wave of clones expanding from day 15 to 37. Contracting CD4+ clones turned up mainly in the CM and EM memory subsets, whereas EMRA was where CD8+ clones were enriched. Whether the second-wave clones peaking on day 37 were SARS-CoV-2 specific was not confirmed. Only a couple of mild cases were covered in the study, and larger cohorts including severe cases with pre-infection samples were considered necessary. Some responding clones were detected in pre-infection memory, suggesting pre-existing cross-reactive memory T cells joined the SARS-CoV-2 response.

The CDR3 spans 19 residues, from the cysteine through the phenylalanine. This entry keeps only the CDR3 DNA: 57 bases, framed from base 1. Sequences MNHNY (CDR1) and SVGAGI (CDR2) are obtained from the germline V gene (reference sequence). The V end gives up 3 bases and the J end 0 bases, leaving 5 bases in the junction not matched to a gene. The sample taken for sequencing was PBMCs or a T cell subset sorted from them (not recorded which). The sequence links TRBV6-6 to TRBJ2-6; the central 13 bases match TRBD2. The clonotype comes from an adult woman who had mild COVID-19 (a few samples of this study predate the infection). The sample titles of this study are shuffled in the database, so cell type and time point are left out; the donor was told from shared clones. The DNA reads as follows: TGTGCCAGCAGTTATCCGACTAGCGGGGGGTCCTCTGGGGCCAACGTCCTGACTTTC. Its protein is CASSYPTSGGSSGANVLTF.